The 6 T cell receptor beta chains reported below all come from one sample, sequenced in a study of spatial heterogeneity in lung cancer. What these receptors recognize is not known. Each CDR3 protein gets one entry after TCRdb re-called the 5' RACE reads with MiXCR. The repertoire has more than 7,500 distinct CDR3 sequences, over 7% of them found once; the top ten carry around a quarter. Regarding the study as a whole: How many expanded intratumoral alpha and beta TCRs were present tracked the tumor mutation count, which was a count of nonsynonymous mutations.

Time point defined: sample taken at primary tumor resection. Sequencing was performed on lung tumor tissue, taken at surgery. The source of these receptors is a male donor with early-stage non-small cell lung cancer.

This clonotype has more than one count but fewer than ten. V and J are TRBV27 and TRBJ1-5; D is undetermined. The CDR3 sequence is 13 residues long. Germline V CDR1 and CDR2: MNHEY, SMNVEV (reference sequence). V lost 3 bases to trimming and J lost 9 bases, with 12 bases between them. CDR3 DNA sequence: TGTGCCAGCAGTTTTGGAGGGATTGGGCCCCAGCATTTT. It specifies CASSFGGIGPQHF.

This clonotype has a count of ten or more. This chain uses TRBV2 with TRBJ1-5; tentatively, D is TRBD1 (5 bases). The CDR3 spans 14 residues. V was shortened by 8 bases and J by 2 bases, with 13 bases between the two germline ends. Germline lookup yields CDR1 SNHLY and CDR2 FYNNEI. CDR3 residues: CASCADTRNQPQHF. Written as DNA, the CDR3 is TGTGCCAGCTGTGCGGACACACGCAATCAGCCCCAGCATTTT.

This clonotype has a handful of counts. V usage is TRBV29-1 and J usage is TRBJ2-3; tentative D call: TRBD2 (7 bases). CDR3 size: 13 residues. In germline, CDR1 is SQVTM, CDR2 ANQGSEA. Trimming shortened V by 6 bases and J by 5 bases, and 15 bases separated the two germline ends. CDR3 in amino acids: CSVGGPGGDTQYF. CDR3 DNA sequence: TGCAGCGTGGGGGGGCCAGGCGGAGATACGCAGTATTTT.

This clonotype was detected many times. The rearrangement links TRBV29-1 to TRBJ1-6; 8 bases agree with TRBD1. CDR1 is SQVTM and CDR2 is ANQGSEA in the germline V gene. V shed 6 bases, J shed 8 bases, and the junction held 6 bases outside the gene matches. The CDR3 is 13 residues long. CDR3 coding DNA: TGCAGCGTGGCACAGGGGGTGGATTCACCCCTCCACTTT. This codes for CSVAQGVDSPLHF.

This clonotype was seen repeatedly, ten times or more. In nucleotides, the CDR3 is TGTGCCAGCAGCTTCGCGGGGAACCAAGAGACCCAGTACTTC. Encoded protein: CASSFAGNQETQYF. The chain combines TRBV5-4 with TRBJ2-5; D may be TRBD2 (6 bases). The CDR3 length is 14 residues. Germline V gene sequence: CDR1 SGHNT, CDR2 YYREEE (reference sequence). V gave up 2 bases and J gave up 0 bases, with 8 bases separating them.

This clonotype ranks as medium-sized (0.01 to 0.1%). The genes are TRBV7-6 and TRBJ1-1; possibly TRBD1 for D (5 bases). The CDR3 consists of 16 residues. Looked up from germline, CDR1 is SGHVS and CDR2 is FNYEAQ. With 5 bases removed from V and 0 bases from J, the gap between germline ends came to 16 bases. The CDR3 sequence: CASSQRPGPMNTEAFF. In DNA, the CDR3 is TGTGCCAGCAGCCAGCGCCCGGGGCCGATGAACACTGAAGCTTTCTTT.